The 10 T cell receptor beta chains given below trace back to one sample, sequenced in a study of T cell clonality in common variable immunodeficiency. Assay used: immunoSEQ multiplex PCR; TCRdb lists only in-frame clones, some missing. The sample holds about 40,000 clones, and no clone turns up only once. The sequenced material came from peripheral blood mononuclear cells. The receptors shown here come from a person aged 18 to 75 in good health.

This clone was seen many times. The read is 3 residues too short to cover the CDR3 end, so that end is filled in from the germline J gene. This chain uses TRBV6-1 with TRBJ2-1, with 9 bases fitting TRBD2. V lost 4 bases to trimming and J lost 1 base; unmatched junction nucleotides: 2. The CDR3 loop spans 15 amino acids. Germline-derived CDR1 and CDR2 are MNHNS and SASEGT. The DNA read from the CDR3 is TGTGCCAGCAGTGTGCTAGCGGGGTCCTACAATGAG. Translated: CASSVLAGSYNE. The entire CDR3 reads CASSVLAGSYNEQFF.

Many counts were recorded for this clone. CDR3: CASSPIGGLSTDTQYF. Incomplete CDR3 DNA: TGTGCCAGCAGCCCCATTGGGGGGTTGAGCACAGATACG. The chain is built from TRBV13 and TRBJ2-3; tentatively, D is TRBD2 (6 bases). Coverage ceases 3 residues before the CDR3 finishes, and the germline J gene fills in the end. Germline CDR1 and CDR2: PRHDT and FYEKMQ (reference sequence). V was trimmed by 5 bases and J by 0 bases, leaving 15 bases between them. CDR3 length: 16 residues.

This clone occurred many times. The read terminates 3 residues before the CDR3 end, so the remaining end is supplied by the germline J gene. The chain links TRBV7-9 to TRBJ1-3; 7 nucleotides align to TRBD1. The CDR3 is 15 residues long. Per the germline V gene, CDR1 is SEHNR and CDR2 is FQNEAQ (reference sequence). V lost 5 bases and J lost 4; bases outside the gene matches: 8. The CDR3 reads CASSRPTGSGNTIYF. CDR3 DNA, as far as it was read: TGTGCCAGCAGCCGACCGACAGGGTCAGGAAACACC.

This clone was counted many times. Read data end 3 residues before the CDR3 end; the end is taken from the germline J gene. The rearrangement joins TRBV14 to TRBJ2-7; 10 bases match TRBD2. CDR3 length equals 16 residues. The ends lost 2 bases at V and 5 bases at J; junction bases unmatched: 9. Per germline, CDR1 SGHDN and CDR2 FVKESK. The CDR3 sequence is CASSQIAGGSGNEQYF. CDR3 DNA (partial): TGTGCCAGCAGCCAAATAGCGGGAGGTAGCGGCAACGAG.

This clone was observed at least ten times. This chain's CDR3 is CASSFSLAGVFNEQFF. The part of the CDR3 DNA that was read is TGTGCCAGCAGTTTTTCTCTAGCGGGAGTATTCAATGAG. V and J are TRBV12-3 or TRBV12-4 and TRBJ2-1; 10 bases fit TRBD2. The read ends 3 residues shy of where the CDR3 ends; the end is completed using the germline J gene. V lost 3 bases and J lost 6; bases outside the gene matches: 8. This CDR3 has 16 residues.

This clone has only a few counts. With the read ending 3 residues before the CDR3 end, the germline J gene is used to fill in that end. The gene calls are TRBV2 and TRBJ1-6, with TRBD1 matching 7 bases. Trimming removed 6 bases from V and 10 bases from J; junction bases left unmatched: 12. This CDR3 has 15 amino acids. The germline gives CDR1 SNHLY, CDR2 FYNNEI. The sequenced CDR3 bases are TGTGCCAGCAGAACAGGGGAGAGGAGAAGCTCACCC. It specifies CASRTGERRSSP. The full CDR3 protein reads CASRTGERRSSPLHF.

This clone was observed at least ten times. Sequencing ends 3 residues short of the CDR3 end; the germline J gene provides the rest. The J gene is TRBJ2-1, the V gene TRBV7-3, with TRBD2 identical over 8 bases. Trimming at V came to 10 bases and at J to 2 bases, leaving 4 bases not matched to a gene. Germline V gene data show CDR1 as SGHTA and CDR2 as FQGTGA. The CDR3 loop spans 13 amino acids. The CDR3 is CATRTSTYNEQFF. The covered CDR3 bases are TGTGCCACCCGGACTAGCACCTACAATGAG.

This clone was seen many times. The read gets to within 3 residues of the CDR3 end, and the germline J gene fills in the rest. This chain joins TRBV7-2 and TRBJ2-1; 7 nucleotides align to TRBD2. CDR1 and CDR2 from the germline V gene are SGHTA and FQGNSA. The CDR3 is 14 residues long. Unmatched junction bases numbered 9, after V lost 5 bases and J lost 8 bases. CDR3 in amino acids: CASSDRLASYEQFF. The CDR3 bases that were read are TGTGCCAGCAGCGACCGACTAGCAAGTTATGAG.

This clone occurred many times. The read stops 3 residues short of the end of the CDR3; the missing end is completed from the germline J gene. V usage is TRBV20-1 and J usage is TRBJ2-1, with TRBD1 as a possible D gene (7 bases). Germline V gives CDR1 DFQATT, CDR2 SNEGSKA (reference sequence). V lost 3 bases and J lost 4, with 19 bases in between. CDR3 length equals 16 residues. The part of the CDR3 DNA that was read is TGCAGTGCTAGGGGGGGCCTGGGACAGAGATACAATGAG. Residues: CSARGGLGQRYNE. The full CDR3 reads CSARGGLGQRYNEQFF.

In this sample, this clone turned up many times. A read error may account for a junction end that differs from germline. The read finishes 3 residues shy of the CDR3 end, and the germline J gene is used to complete it. Other DNA sequences in the sample encode the same CDR3. The gene calls are TRBV7-3 and TRBJ2-3, with 13 nucleotides matching TRBD2. Per germline, CDR1 SGHTA and CDR2 FQGTGA. The CDR3 has 21 residues. The sequenced part of the CDR3 DNA is TGTGCCAGCAGCCTAACAGGACTAGCGGGAGATAGGGATGGTAACACAGATACG. Translating it yields CASSLTGLAGDRDGNTDT. The whole CDR3 is CASSLTGLAGDRDGNTDTQYF.